These T cell receptor beta chains were read from a single sample in a study of CD8 T cells in Susac syndrome. TCRdb recomputed calls from the immunoSEQ multiplex PCR reads with MiXCR, one row per CDR3 protein. In the table there are fewer than 200,000 distinct CDR3 sequences, approximately 94% of which are singletons. The specimen was CD4+ T cells from PBMCs. These receptors were taken from a human donor with Susac syndrome. CDR3s include the opening cysteine and the closing phenylalanine or tryptophan. A D gene is named only where the DNA matches it firmly. The size field is filled for only some rows; it gives once, few, many or a size class.

D gene | J gene | V gene | clone size | CDR3 DNA | CDR3 protein
TRBD1 | TRBJ1-1 | TRBV29-1 | - | TGCAGCGTTGGACAGGGGGCGAGGACTGAAGCTTTCTTT | CSVGQGARTEAFF
- | TRBJ2-2 | TRBV20-1 | - | TGCAGTGTAAAGAAGGGCGACAGGCGGACGAACACCGGGGAGCTGTTTTTT | CSVKKGDRRTNTGELFF
TRBD1 | TRBJ2-7 | TRBV3-1 | - | TGTGCCAGCAGCCCTACCGACAGGGGGCTTTACTACGAGCAGTACTTC | CASSPTDRGLYYEQYF
TRBD2 | TRBJ2-3 | TRBV3-1 | - | TGTGCCAGCAGCCAAGAAATACATAGCGGGGGGGCAGATACGCAGTATTTT | CASSQEIHSGGADTQYF
TRBD1 | TRBJ2-7 | TRBV5-4 | - | TGTGCCAGCAGCCCGACCGGGACAGGGGTCTACGAGCAGTACTTC | CASSPTGTGVYEQYF
TRBD1 | TRBJ2-3 | TRBV20-1 | - | TGCAGTGCAAAGACGGGACAGGGGACAGATACGCAGTATTTT | CSAKTGQGTDTQYF
- | TRBJ1-1 | TRBV27 | - | TGTGCCAGCAATCCTGAAGGGGGCACTGAAGCTTTCTTT | CASNPEGGTEAFF
- | TRBJ1-5 | TRBV6-1 | - | TGTGCCAGCAGTGAACCTGGGAAGACTAGTCAGCCCCAGCATTTT | CASSEPGKTSQPQHF
TRBD2 | TRBJ2-5 | TRBV14 | - | TGTGCCAGCAGCCCGACTAGCAGGGTTGGGACCCAGTACTTC | CASSPTSRVGTQYF
- | TRBJ1-1 | TRBV18 | - | TGTGCCAGCTCCCCCCGGGGGGGCACGAACACTGAAGCTTTCTTT | CASSPRGGTNTEAFF
TRBD1 | TRBJ2-1 | TRBV19 | - | TGTGCCACCCTGGACAGGCCCAATGAGCAGTTCTTC | CATLDRPNEQFF
TRBD2 | TRBJ2-5 | TRBV20-1 | - | TGCAGTGCTAGAGATCGCCCCGGGACTAGCGGGGAGACCCAGTACTTC | CSARDRPGTSGETQYF
- | TRBJ1-2 | TRBV30 | once | TGTGCCTGGACCAAGGACAGCAACTATGGCTACACCTTC | CAWTKDSNYGYTF
- | TRBJ1-1 | TRBV10-1 | - | TGCGCCAGCAGTGAGCAACAGAACACTGAAGCTTTCTTT | CASSEQQNTEAFF
TRBD1 | TRBJ2-7 | TRBV5-1 | - | TGCGCCAGCAGCTGGGGGACAGACTCCTACGAGCAGTACTTC | CASSWGTDSYEQYF
TRBD2 | TRBJ2-3 | TRBV2 | once | TGTGCCAGCAGATCTAGCGGGGGGATCACAGATACGCAGTATTTT | CASRSSGGITDTQYF
- | TRBJ2-7 | TRBV19 | - | TGTGCCAGTAGACCAACCGGGGATCGGGGAGAGCAGTACTTC | CASRPTGDRGEQYF
- | TRBJ1-1 | TRBV5-1 | - | TGCGCCAGCACACTAGACTACAACACTGAAGCTTTCTTT | CASTLDYNTEAFF
TRBD2 | TRBJ2-2 | TRBV9 | - | TGTGCCAGCAGCGTAGGACCGGGGGGGCTTACCGGGGAGCTGTTTTTT | CASSVGPGGLTGELFF
- | TRBJ2-3 | TRBV29-1 | - | TGCAGCGTTGAAGACGGCTATAGCACAGATACGCAGTATTTT | CSVEDGYSTDTQYF
- | TRBJ2-7 | TRBV18 | - | TGTGCCAGCTCACCACCGTCGGAGTCCTACGAGCAGTACTTC | CASSPPSESYEQYF
- | TRBJ1-1 | TRBV20-1 | - | TGCAGTGCTAGAGATCCCGGGAGCGGGAGGGCGAACACTGAAGCTTTCTTT | CSARDPGSGRANTEAFF